This TCR beta chain was profiled in a study of blood T cell repertoires in COVID-19. In the authors' methods: Estimation of nucleated cell counts relied on the amplification of reference gene primers. TCRdb keeps only in-frame clones here, not all; method: immunoSEQ multiplex PCR. The V and J calls and clone size come from that table; D and trimming were worked out from the DNA. The table lists 100,000 or so clones, roughly 80% of them singletons. Trimming took 1 base from V and 3 from J, leaving 16 bases between them. The germline V gene encodes CDR1 SGDLS and CDR2 YYNGEE. The CDR3 loop spans 16 amino acids.

V and J are TRBV9 and TRBJ1-1, with D possibly TRBD1 on 6 matching bases. Sequences were obtained from peripheral blood. The sequence was obtained from a woman older than 75 with acute or convalescent COVID-19. The CDR3 is CASSVNSQGWDTEAFF. The CDR3 nucleotides read TGTGCCAGCAGCGTAAATTCACAGGGTTGGGACACTGAAGCTTTCTTT.